The 32 T cell receptor beta chains given below trace back to one sample, sequenced in a study of blood T cells in healthy people across ages. Next came a second PCR, run for about 6 to 12 cycles, which used a sample-barcoded 5' primer along with a J-beta primer mix. TCRdb re-called the 5' RACE reads through MiXCR, storing one row per CDR3 protein. This table has about 2 million distinct CDR3 sequences, around half appearing once. The sample consisted of blood. Receptor source: a woman in her thirties or forties in good health.

This sequence joins TRBV11-1 and TRBJ2-1; TRBD2 matches at 11 bases. V shed 5 bases, J shed 15 bases, and the junction held 15 bases outside the gene matches. The CDR3 consists of 15 residues. Germline CDR1 and CDR2: SGHAT and FQDESV (reference sequence). The CDR3 sequence is CASSPYGSGGGYWFF. The CDR3 DNA sequence: TGTGCCAGCAGCCCCTACGGTAGCGGGGGGGGCTATTGGTTCTTC.

This chain joins TRBV4-3 and TRBJ1-4, with D possibly matching TRBD1 (5 bases). V was clipped by 2 bases and J by 1 base, with 11 bases between them. Germline lookup yields CDR1 LGHNA and CDR2 YSLEER. CDR3 length equals 16 residues. This chain's CDR3 is CASSQLIGGTNEKLFF. CDR3 in DNA: TGCGCCAGCAGCCAACTAATCGGGGGAACTAATGAAAAACTGTTTTTT.

The chain recombines TRBV6-1 with TRBJ2-3; D perhaps matches TRBD1 (5 bases). The V gene lost 6 bases and the J gene lost 6 bases, with 10 bases spanning the gap. CDR1 MNHNS and CDR2 SASEGT come from the germline V gene. The CDR3 has 12 residues. The CDR3 nucleotides read TGTGCCAGCAGAGTTGGGGCGGATACGCAGTATTTT. It yields the protein CASRVGADTQYF.

This clonotype occurred a few times. This chain joins TRBV29-1 and TRBJ2-5, with 10 nucleotides matching TRBD1. The V and J ends lost 3 bases and 5 bases, in that order; junction bases with no gene match: 9. The germline gives CDR1 SQVTM, CDR2 ANQGSEA. The CDR3 length is 15 residues. The CDR3 DNA sequence: TGCAGCGTTGAGAGTCGGGACAGGGGTGGGGAGACCCAGTACTTC. Residues: CSVESRDRGGETQYF.

The chain links TRBV12-5 to TRBJ2-3, with 12 bases lining up with TRBD2. J lost 5 bases, V lost 5 bases, and 11 bases had no gene match. The germline V gene encodes CDR1 LGHNT and CDR2 FRNRAP. This CDR3 region has 17 residues. The CDR3 loop reads CASGQKTSGGSGDTQYF. The CDR3 coding sequence is TGTGCTAGTGGTCAAAAGACTAGCGGGGGTTCTGGAGATACGCAGTATTTT.

Only a few counts were recorded for this clonotype. V usage is TRBV12-3 or TRBV12-4 and J usage is TRBJ2-3, with D unresolved. V was trimmed by 3 bases and J by 10 bases, leaving 8 bases between them. The CDR3 length is 11 residues. CDR3 DNA sequence: TGTGCCAGCAGTTTGGGTTGGGCGCAGTATTTT. This codes for CASSLGWAQYF.

On this clonotype itself: A much bigger clone sits one base away, suggesting this may be a read error. In nucleotides, the CDR3 is TGTGCCAGCGGCCAAGTCTCAGCCAATGAGCAGTTCTTC. Its protein product is CASGQVSANEQFF. The J gene is TRBJ2-1, the V gene TRBV3-1; D ambiguous. The germline V gene has CDR1 LGHDT and CDR2 YNNKEL (reference sequence). CDR3 size: 13 residues.

As concerns this clonotype: The junction does not match germline at one end; this may be a read error. J is TRBJ2-5 and V is TRBV6-1; D not certain. Germline V gives CDR1 MNHNS, CDR2 SASEGT. The CDR3 has 12 residues. The CDR3: CASSEVTETQNF. The DNA for the CDR3 is TGTGCCAGCAGTGAGGTGACGGAGACCCAGAACTTC.

This chain joins TRBV5-5 and TRBJ2-4, with a tentative D call TRBD2 (7 bases). The J call may be wrong; the DNA end is better matched by TRBJ2-5. The CDR3 has 17 amino acids. The germline V gene encodes CDR1 SGHKS and CDR2 YYEKEE (reference sequence). The CDR3 sequence is CASSPWGRGSTQETQYF. The CDR3 DNA sequence: TGTGCCAGCAGCCCGTGGGGGCGGGGGAGCACCCAAGAGACCCAGTACTTC.

This chain links TRBV4-3 with TRBJ2-1, with D perhaps matching TRBD1 (5 bases). Trimming took 0 bases from V and 8 from J, leaving 20 bases between them. Germline CDR1 and CDR2: LGHNA and YSLEER. This CDR3 spans 17 amino acids. CDR3 nucleotides: TGCGCCAGCAGCCAAGATCGGGCAGGGTCCCCCTTCGATGAGCAGTTCTTC. This encodes CASSQDRAGSPFDEQFF.

The chain recombines TRBV5-1 with TRBJ1-1, with a weak D call TRBD1 (6 bases). This CDR3 is 15 amino acids long. Germline loops: CDR1 SGHRS, CDR2 YFSETQ. Trimming took off 3 bases at V and 3 bases at J, with 15 bases between the two ends. The CDR3 DNA sequence: TGCGCCAGCAGCTACGGGGGGGCTATGGACACTGAAGCTTTCTTT. This encodes CASSYGGAMDTEAFF. The full variable domain, rest sourced from reference TRBV5-1 and TRBJ1-1, is KAGVTQTPRYLIKTRGQQVTLSCSPISGHRSVSWYQQTPGQGLQFLFEYFSETQRNKGNFPGRFSGRQFSNSRSEMNVSTLELGDSALYLCASSYGGAMDTEAFFGQGTRLTVV.

This sequence joins TRBV29-1 and TRBJ2-4, with D maybe TRBD1 (6 bases). Per the germline V gene, CDR1 is SQVTM and CDR2 is ANQGSEA. The V end was cut by 6 bases, the J end by 13 bases, with 22 bases between. This CDR3 contains 13 residues. CDR3 sequence: CSVTTGISYGQYF. The CDR3 DNA reads as TGCAGCGTCACGACAGGAATCTCCTACGGGCAGTACTTC.

To note about this clonotype: At one of its ends the junction is not consistent with the germline gene, which may arise from a read error. The chain recombines TRBV28 with TRBJ1-6, with 9 bases matching TRBD1. The germline CDR1 and CDR2 sequences are MDHEN and SYDVKM. This CDR3 has 13 residues. DNA of the CDR3: TGTGCCACACAGGGGGCCTACAATTCACCCCTCCACTTT. Protein sequence: CATQGAYNSPLHF.

The chain recombines TRBV4-3 with TRBJ1-2, with 8 bases matching TRBD1. J was trimmed by 0 bases and V by 4 bases; bases with no gene match: 7. The CDR3 sequence is 16 residues long. Per the germline V gene, CDR1 is LGHNA and CDR2 is YSLEER. The CDR3 region is CASSPRPGQANYGYTF. The CDR3, as DNA: TGCGCCAGCAGCCCTCGACCGGGACAGGCTAACTATGGCTACACCTTC.

The chain carries TRBV6-2 or TRBV6-3 and TRBJ1-1, with 9 bases identical to TRBD1. CDR3 length equals 15 residues. J was trimmed by 1 base and V by 7 bases; bases with no gene match: 7. Germline CDR1 is MNHEY and CDR2 is SVGEGT. This chain's CDR3 is CASTPRGQGNTEAFF. The CDR3 bases are TGTGCCAGCACCCCTCGGGGACAGGGGAACACTGAAGCTTTCTTT.

Remarks on this clonotype: Mismatch with germline at one junction end may stem from a read error. The chain has TRBV29-1 and TRBJ1-5; a possible D gene is TRBD1 (6 bases). The CDR3 contains 13 residues. CDR1 SQVTM and CDR2 ANQGSEA come from the germline V gene. CDR3 nucleotides: TGTAGCGTGGCTACAGGGTCCAGTCAGCCCCAGCATTTT. This sequence encodes CSVATGSSQPQHF.

The V gene is TRBV13, the J gene TRBJ2-3, with D perhaps matching TRBD2 (5 bases). V was clipped by 6 bases and J by 0 bases, with 16 bases between them. Germline values: CDR1 PRHDT, CDR2 FYEKMQ (reference sequence). This CDR3 has 16 residues. The CDR3 nucleotides read TGTGCCAGCAGGTTAACCCGCTGGGAGAGCACAGATACGCAGTATTTT. This sequence encodes CASRLTRWESTDTQYF.

The rearrangement joins TRBV9 to TRBJ2-3; no reliable D call. CDR1 and CDR2 from the germline V gene are SGDLS and YYNGEE. V lost 0 bases to trimming and J lost 1 base, with 12 bases between them. The CDR3 is 16 amino acids. The CDR3, as DNA: TGTGCCAGCAGCGTAGGTGCAGCCCCGGGCACAGATACGCAGTATTTT. This gives the protein CASSVGAAPGTDTQYF.

The sample holds a few counts of this clonotype. The CDR3, as DNA: TGCGCCAGCAGCCAAGATTTTCGAGGGGTCTACAATGAGCAGTTCTTC. Protein: CASSQDFRGVYNEQFF. V and J are TRBV4-3 and TRBJ2-1; D possibly matches TRBD1 or TRBD2 (5 bases each). V was cut by 0 bases and J by 3 bases, with 12 bases left in between. CDR3 length equals 16 residues. Germline assignment: CDR1 LGHNA and CDR2 YSLEER.

The J gene is TRBJ1-1, the V gene TRBV6-5; the D is unclear. The CDR3 sequence is 12 residues long. Deletions cut 4 bases from V and 9 bases from J, with 12 bases between. The germline V gene encodes CDR1 MNHEY and CDR2 SVGAGI. The CDR3 is CASSLAGKQAFF. CDR3 sequence (DNA): TGTGCCAGCAGTTTGGCGGGGAAACAAGCTTTCTTT.

This clonotype came up a few times. The genes are TRBV5-6 and TRBJ2-1; 12 bases agree with TRBD2. This CDR3 is 16 amino acids long. The germline V gene has CDR1 SGHDT and CDR2 YYEEEE. Trimming cost V 4 bases and J 3 bases; bases outside gene matches: 5. CDR3 DNA: TGTGCCAGCAGCATAGGGACTAGCGGGTTCTACAATGAGCAGTTCTTC. Translating gives CASSIGTSGFYNEQFF.

V is TRBV20-1 and J is TRBJ2-3; a possible D gene is TRBD2 (5 bases). The CDR3 is 14 amino acids. CDR1 and CDR2 from the germline V gene are DFQATT and SNEGSKA (reference sequence). The V gene lost 3 bases and the J gene lost 2 bases, with 12 bases spanning the gap. CDR3: CSARPSGITDTQYF. CDR3 nucleotide sequence: TGCAGTGCTAGGCCCAGCGGCATCACAGATACGCAGTATTTT.

The V and J genes are TRBV5-1 and TRBJ2-1; 14 bases are shared with TRBD2. The CDR3 consists of 16 residues. Germline V CDR1 and CDR2: SGHRS, YFSETQ. After removal of 3 bases from V and 9 bases from J, the junction contained 8 bases not matched to a gene. The CDR3 nucleotides are TGCGCCAGCAGCTGGGAGACTAGCGGGGGGGCAAGTGAGCAGTTCTTC. Its translation: CASSWETSGGASEQFF.

The rearrangement links TRBV6-5 to TRBJ2-5; 8 bases are shared with TRBD1. The CDR3 runs to 14 residues. The V gene's germline CDR1 is MNHEY and CDR2 SVGAGI. Unmatched junction bases numbered 5, after V lost 6 bases and J lost 2 bases. CDR3 sequence (DNA): TGTGCCAGCAGAGGGACAGGCAGTCAAGAGACCCAGTACTTC. Its translation is CASRGTGSQETQYF.

This clonotype has only one observation. This chain uses TRBV4-3 with TRBJ2-1; D not certain. There are 17 residues in the CDR3. The germline V gene encodes CDR1 LGHNA and CDR2 YSLEER. V lost 0 bases and J lost 4, with 16 bases in between. In nucleotides, the CDR3 is TGCGCCAGCAGCCAAGATTGGAGCCGGGCCCTATACAATGAGCAGTTCTTC. The encoded protein is CASSQDWSRALYNEQFF.

This chain uses TRBV6-2 or TRBV6-3 with TRBJ2-5, with no clear D. Germline V gene data show CDR1 as MNHEY and CDR2 as SVGEGT. V lost 4 bases to trimming and J lost 3 bases, with 9 bases between them. The CDR3 consists of 13 residues. The DNA of the CDR3 is TGTGCCAGCAGTTCTTCCTGGGAAGAGACCCAGTACTTC. Residues: CASSSSWEETQYF.

The chain has TRBV5-1 and TRBJ2-7; 7 bases fit TRBD1. The CDR3 spans 15 residues. Trimming cost V 0 bases and J 2 bases; bases outside gene matches: 5. CDR1 and CDR2 from the germline V gene are SGHRS and YFSETQ. CDR3 protein: CASSLDLDRPYEQYF. The CDR3 DNA follows: TGCGCCAGCAGCTTGGACTTGGACAGGCCCTACGAGCAGTACTTC. Full variable domain (remainder filled in from reference TRBV5-1 and TRBJ2-7): KAGVTQTPRYLIKTRGQQVTLSCSPISGHRSVSWYQQTPGQGLQFLFEYFSETQRNKGNFPGRFSGRQFSNSRSEMNVSTLELGDSALYLCASSLDLDRPYEQYFGPGTRLTVT.

The chain employs TRBV10-2 and TRBJ2-1; 11 bases align to TRBD1. The J segment lost 7 bases and the V segment lost 4 bases, leaving 9 bases of the junction unmatched. The CDR3 totals 16 residues. Germline V CDR1 and CDR2: WSHSY, SAAADI. CDR3 DNA: TGCGCCAGCAGTGGACTACCGGGACAGGGGGGGAATGAGCAGTTCTTC. Its translation is CASSGLPGQGGNEQFF.

This clonotype was seen a handful of times. CDR3 protein: CASSQATGNQPQHF. CDR3 nucleotides: TGTGCCAGCAGCCAAGCGACAGGGAATCAGCCCCAGCATTTT. V gene TRBV4-2 combines with J gene TRBJ1-5; 7 nucleotides align to TRBD1. The CDR3 extends over 14 amino acids. The J segment lost 4 bases and the V segment lost 1 base, leaving 1 base of the junction unmatched. Germline assignment: CDR1 LGHNA and CDR2 YNFKEQ.

This clonotype has a handful of counts. J is TRBJ2-1 and V is TRBV7-2; TRBD2 is a possible D gene (6 bases). Per germline, CDR1 SGHTA and CDR2 FQGNSA. V lost 5 bases, J lost 10 bases, and 15 bases lay in between. The CDR3 length is 13 residues. This CDR3 is CASSQGVGREQFF. The CDR3 DNA follows: TGTGCCAGCAGCCAAGGAGTGGGGAGGGAGCAGTTCTTC.

This rearrangement joins TRBV9 to TRBJ1-6; D ambiguous. This CDR3 has 16 residues. V lost 5 bases, J lost 0 bases, and 12 bases lay in between. Germline-derived CDR1 and CDR2 are SGDLS and YYNGEE. DNA for the CDR3: TGTGCCAGCAGTTCCATCGGGAGCTCCTATAATTCACCCCTCCACTTT. This sequence encodes CASSSIGSSYNSPLHF.

As for this clonotype: The junction differs from germline at one of its ends, possibly a read error. The chain recombines TRBV7-9 with TRBJ2-2, with 11 bases lining up with TRBD2. Germline V gene data show CDR1 as SEHNR and CDR2 as FQNEAQ (reference sequence). The CDR3 is 15 residues long. CDR3 region: CACRGLAGNTGELFF. The CDR3 coding sequence is TGTGCCTGCAGAGGACTAGCGGGGAACACCGGGGAGCTGTTTTTT. The full variable domain, with the rest looked up from reference TRBV7-9 and TRBJ2-2, is DTGVSQNPRHKITKRGQNVTFRCDPISEHNRLYWYRQTLGQGPEFLTYFQNEAQLEKSRLLSDRFSAERPKGSFSTLEIQRTEQGDSAMYLCACRGLAGNTGELFFGEGSRLTVL.